The rows below give T cell receptor beta chains drawn from one sample of a study of blood T cell repertoires in COVID-19. Clones were sequenced by immunoSEQ multiplex PCR, and TCRdb holds only the in-frame ones, with some missing. In the table there are 60,000 to 80,000 clones, 75% to 90% of which are singletons. The sequenced material came from peripheral blood. These receptors all come from a woman in her sixties or seventies with COVID-19, enrolled during active disease. Each CDR3 is given without its conserved first and last residue. The order of the fields is CDR3 length, V gene, clone size, J gene, CDR3 protein. Clone size appears in some rows only: once, few, many, or a class for an expanded clone.

length: 12; V: TRBV29-1; size: .; J: TRBJ1-1; CDR3: SATGQGTNTEAF
length: 14; V: TRBV27; size: .; J: TRBJ2-1; CDR3: ASEPRRGPSNNEQF
length: 14; V: TRBV28; size: .; J: TRBJ2-7; CDR3: ASSLSASGSSYEQY
length: 13; V: TRBV11-3; size: once; J: TRBJ2-1; CDR3: ASSLLAAKNNEQF
length: 13; V: TRBV6-5; size: .; J: TRBJ2-1; CDR3: ASLRRQGGNNEQF
length: 12; V: TRBV6-5; size: .; J: TRBJ1-1; CDR3: ASSRGAGDTEAF
length: 14; V: TRBV3-1/TRBV3-2; size: .; J: TRBJ2-1; CDR3: ASSPGGGIGTNEQF
length: 15; V: TRBV27; size: .; J: TRBJ1-1; CDR3: ASSLAGTGGYSMGAF
length: 12; V: TRBV19; size: .; J: TRBJ2-7; CDR3: ASSIEAIPYEQY
length: 13; V: TRBV6-5; size: .; J: TRBJ1-5; CDR3: ASRRTADSNQPQH
length: 12; V: TRBV2; size: .; J: TRBJ2-7; CDR3: ASTGTVDSYEQY
length: 14; V: TRBV19; size: .; J: TRBJ1-5; CDR3: ASSRGEGYSNQPQH
length: 10; V: TRBV28; size: .; J: TRBJ1-2; CDR3: ASSFQRYGYT
length: 11; V: TRBV30; size: .; J: TRBJ2-7; CDR3: AWSRDRSYEQY
length: 12; V: TRBV4-3; size: .; J: TRBJ2-7; CDR3: ASSQGTGTGGQY
length: 15; V: TRBV6-2/TRBV6-3; size: .; J: TRBJ1-2; CDR3: ASSYTPGTGGLVGYT
length: 11; V: TRBV25-1; size: .; J: TRBJ2-3; CDR3: ASSLGRTDTQY
length: 13; V: TRBV3-1/TRBV3-2; size: .; J: TRBJ1-4; CDR3: ASSPGKVLNEKLF
length: 13; V: TRBV6-5; size: .; J: TRBJ2-1; CDR3: ASSYSGTGADEQF
length: 15; V: TRBV7-8; size: .; J: TRBJ2-7; CDR3: ASSSPETGRSSYEQY
length: 13; V: TRBV11-2; size: .; J: TRBJ2-7; CDR3: ASSLALAGVHEQY
length: 13; V: TRBV29-1; size: .; J: TRBJ2-7; CDR3: SVGGLAGLSYEQY
length: 11; V: TRBV7-2; size: .; J: TRBJ1-2; CDR3: ASSPDSNYGYT
length: 12; V: TRBV6-6; size: .; J: TRBJ2-1; CDR3: ASSSRGGNNEQF
length: 13; V: TRBV29-1; size: .; J: TRBJ2-7; CDR3: SAEGTSGVGDEQY
length: 15; V: TRBV9; size: .; J: TRBJ2-1; CDR3: ASSPRPLADSYNEQF
length: 12; V: TRBV24-1; size: .; J: TRBJ2-5; CDR3: ATSGLATQETQY
length: 13; V: TRBV6-5; size: .; J: TRBJ1-1; CDR3: ASRGDRGMNTEAF
length: 11; V: TRBV7-2; size: .; J: TRBJ2-7; CDR3: ASSLGRGREQY
length: 16; V: TRBV13; size: .; J: TRBJ1-6; CDR3: ASSLAPGLDRGNSPLH
length: 11; V: TRBV5-1; size: .; J: TRBJ1-3; CDR3: ASSLAVGNTIY
length: 14; V: TRBV19; size: .; J: TRBJ1-5; CDR3: ASSRAVGQFNQPQH
length: 12; V: TRBV18; size: few; J: TRBJ1-5; CDR3: ASSPGRQGQPQH
length: 12; V: TRBV4-3; size: .; J: TRBJ2-1; CDR3: ASSQGLISNEQF
length: 13; V: TRBV4-3; size: .; J: TRBJ2-7; CDR3: ASSRDSRSSYEQY
length: 13; V: TRBV5-4; size: .; J: TRBJ2-2; CDR3: ASSLVGSGSGELF
length: 8; V: TRBV2; size: .; J: TRBJ2-7; CDR3: ASTGDEQY
length: 14; V: TRBV27; size: .; J: TRBJ1-6; CDR3: ASSRQTGASNSPLH
length: 12; V: TRBV19; size: .; J: TRBJ1-2; CDR3: ASSIVLGQGGYT
length: 13; V: TRBV28; size: .; J: TRBJ1-4; CDR3: ASSFDPGRGEKLF
length: 10; V: TRBV29-1; size: .; J: TRBJ2-7; CDR3: SVEIWPSEQY
length: 12; V: TRBV14; size: .; J: TRBJ1-1; CDR3: ASSLQAGGTEAF
length: 11; V: TRBV5-4; size: .; J: TRBJ1-2; CDR3: ASSVTGATGYT
length: 12; V: TRBV30; size: .; J: TRBJ2-5; CDR3: AWSVWSGGGTQY
length: 12; V: TRBV15; size: .; J: TRBJ1-4; CDR3: ATSGTGWDEKLF
length: 15; V: TRBV4-2; size: .; J: TRBJ1-4; CDR3: ASSPPSIGVSNEKLF
length: 14; V: TRBV5-1; size: .; J: TRBJ2-5; CDR3: ASSLATSGGRETQY
length: 17; V: TRBV5-1; size: .; J: TRBJ2-7; CDR3: ASSARLFLHPKSSYEQY
length: 11; V: TRBV7-2; size: .; J: TRBJ2-7; CDR3: ASSRYETYEQY
length: 12; V: TRBV7-2; size: .; J: TRBJ2-3; CDR3: ASSPSGRTDTQY
length: 12; V: TRBV11-3; size: .; J: TRBJ2-5; CDR3: ASSVDRGGETQY
length: 13; V: TRBV3-1/TRBV3-2; size: .; J: TRBJ1-2; CDR3: ASSLRPGVVDGYT
length: 15; V: TRBV9; size: .; J: TRBJ2-1; CDR3: ASSVQLAGGPGNEQF
length: 14; V: TRBV18; size: .; J: TRBJ2-1; CDR3: ASSPNGENSYNEQF
length: 11; V: TRBV29-1; size: .; J: TRBJ2-7; CDR3: SVGAGGVDEQY
length: 14; V: TRBV3-1/TRBV3-2; size: .; J: TRBJ2-7; CDR3: ASSPLRTGGWYEQY
length: 13; V: TRBV28; size: .; J: TRBJ2-7; CDR3: ASSSPGTGPYEQY
length: 14; V: TRBV19; size: once; J: TRBJ2-3; CDR3: ASSLRDRAYTDTQY
length: 13; V: TRBV6-5; size: .; J: TRBJ1-2; CDR3: ASSYQGATNYGYT
length: 10; V: TRBV28; size: .; J: TRBJ1-1; CDR3: ASSFWQAEAF